The rows below give T cell receptor beta chains drawn from one sample of a study of cytomegalovirus exposure and HLA in healthy donors. Using immunoSEQ multiplex PCR, the repertoire was profiled, and TCRdb retains in-frame clones only, with some absent. The top ten clones hold roughly 4% of a sample with some 140,000 clones, roughly 80% of them seen once. Sequencing was carried out using PBMCs. The source of these receptors is a woman aged 40 to 50 in good health and CMV-seronegative. Each CDR3 is given with its conserved first and last residue. A D gene is named only where the DNA matches it firmly. Size values are once, few and many counts, or a class for expanded clones, and some rows have none.

cdr3_nt	cdr3_aa	clone_size	d_call	v_call	j_call
TGCGCCAGCAACACTGGATCCGACAGGGACTATGGCTACACCTTC	CASNTGSDRDYGYTF	-	TRBD1	TRBV4-1	TRBJ1-2
TGCGCCAGCAGCTTGGCGCGGGACAGGCAAGCTTTCTTT	CASSLARDRQAFF	-	TRBD1	TRBV5-1	TRBJ1-1
TGTGCCAGCAGCTCGCCGGGGGGTTGGCTCGGGTCTGGGGCCAACGTCCTGACTTTC	CASSSPGGWLGSGANVLTF	-	TRBD2	TRBV5-6	TRBJ2-6
TGTGCCAGCAGTTTATCTTCCGGTTACGAGCAGTACTTC	CASSLSSGYEQYF	-	-	TRBV27	TRBJ2-7
TGTGCCAGCAAACAGGGGACGAACACTGAAGCTTTCTTT	CASKQGTNTEAFF	-	TRBD1	TRBV7-9	TRBJ1-1
TGCGCCAGTAGACAAGACAGAGGAGAGACCCAGTACTTC	CASRQDRGETQYF	-	-	TRBV5-1	TRBJ2-5
TGTGCCAGCAGCAGTGTCATAGGCGGGGGGGCCGGAGATACGCAGTATTTT	CASSSVIGGGAGDTQYF	-	TRBD2	TRBV28	TRBJ2-3
TGCGCCAGCAGCTTGGCCGAGACAAGGAATGAGCAGTTCTTC	CASSLAETRNEQFF	-	-	TRBV5-1	TRBJ2-1
TGTGCCAGCAGTTACCACGACAGGGGTAATACCGGGGAGCTGTTTTTT	CASSYHDRGNTGELFF	once	TRBD1	TRBV6-6	TRBJ2-2
TGCGCCAGCAGCTTAGGTTGGGGCGGGGGACACAATGAGCAGTTCTTC	CASSLGWGGGHNEQFF	once	TRBD2	TRBV5-1	TRBJ2-1
TGTGCCAGCAGCCCGCCCGGACGGGAAAATCAGCCCCAGCATTTT	CASSPPGRENQPQHF	-	-	TRBV7-9	TRBJ1-5
TGTGCCAGCAGGCACGGGAGGATGAACACCGGGGAGCTGTTTTTT	CASRHGRMNTGELFF	-	TRBD2	TRBV5-6	TRBJ2-2
TGCAGCGTTATGGAGGGCCACGAGCAGTACTTC	CSVMEGHEQYF	-	-	TRBV29-1	TRBJ2-7
TGTGCCAGCAGCTTGGAACTTGCAGGGCACAATGGCTACACCTTC	CASSLELAGHNGYTF	few	-	TRBV5-4	TRBJ1-2
TGTGCCAGCAGTGAAAGAGGGACAGGGGAACGAAAGAAACTGTTTTTT	CASSERGTGERKKLFF	-	TRBD1	TRBV6-1	TRBJ1-4
TGTGCCATCAGTCTTCTTGGGACTAGCGGAAACACAGATACGCAGTATTTT	CAISLLGTSGNTDTQYF	-	TRBD2	TRBV10-3	TRBJ2-3
TGCAGCGGACGGGGGACAGATGGAACGGAGACCCAGTACTTC	CSGRGTDGTETQYF	-	-	TRBV29-1	TRBJ2-5
TGTGCCTGGAGTTCCGGGACAGGGGCCTACAATGAGCAGTTCTTC	CAWSSGTGAYNEQFF	-	TRBD1	TRBV30	TRBJ2-1
TGTGCCAGCAGTTACTCGGAGAGGGTAGGATATGGCTACACCTTC	CASSYSERVGYGYTF	once	-	TRBV6-5	TRBJ1-2
TGCGCCAGCACCCGCTCGACAGGAGCGGTGGACACCATATATTTT	CASTRSTGAVDTIYF	-	-	TRBV5-1	TRBJ1-3
TGTGCCAGCAGCTTACCGGGACAGAATGAAAAACTGTTTTTT	CASSLPGQNEKLFF	-	TRBD1	TRBV5-5	TRBJ1-4
TGTGCCAGCATCGAGGGACTTGGGGAGGGGCAGTTCTTC	CASIEGLGEGQFF	-	TRBD2	TRBV6-1	TRBJ2-1
TGCGCCAGCAGCTTCACTAGCGGGGGGGAAGAGACCCAGTACTTC	CASSFTSGGEETQYF	-	TRBD2	TRBV5-1	TRBJ2-5
TGTGCCAGCAGCCCATCGGGACTCCTTAGGGGCGAGCAGTACTTC	CASSPSGLLRGEQYF	-	-	TRBV5-6	TRBJ2-7
TGCGCCAGCAGCCAGGGGAGGGGGGTTCACCAAGAGACCCAGTACTTC	CASSQGRGVHQETQYF	-	-	TRBV4-1	TRBJ2-5
TGTGCCAGCAGTGAACTTGTGGGGGGTGGAGGCTACACCTTC	CASSELVGGGGYTF	-	-	TRBV2	TRBJ1-2
TGTGCCAGCAGCCGAGGTCAGCGGCAGAGCTCCTACAATGAGCAGTTCTTC	CASSRGQRQSSYNEQFF	few	-	TRBV7-6	TRBJ2-1
TGTGCCAGCAGTTTGACTAGCACCGGGGAGCTGTTTTTT	CASSLTSTGELFF	-	-	TRBV6-6	TRBJ2-2
TGCGCCAGCAGCACCGGGACAGGCCGATTTAACTATGGCTACACCTTC	CASSTGTGRFNYGYTF	-	TRBD1	TRBV5-1	TRBJ1-2
TGTGCCAGCAGTCGCCATGGAGGGGATGGCTACACCTTC	CASSRHGGDGYTF	-	-	TRBV28	TRBJ1-2
TGTGCCAGCAGGTCCGGGAGCAACTATGGCTACACCTTC	CASRSGSNYGYTF	-	-	TRBV28	TRBJ1-2
TGTGCCAGCAGCCTACCGGGACTAGAAGAGACCCAGTACTTC	CASSLPGLEETQYF	-	TRBD2	TRBV5-4	TRBJ2-5
TGTGCCAGCAGCTTGGCCGGGGTAGCGGGGGGGCATGAGCAGTACTTC	CASSLAGVAGGHEQYF	-	TRBD2	TRBV5-6	TRBJ2-7
TGTGCCAGCAGTGGGGACATCTCGGGAAACACCATATATTTT	CASSGDISGNTIYF	-	-	TRBV6-1	TRBJ1-3
TGTGCCAGCAGCCCAAATGACATACAAGAGACCCAGTACTTC	CASSPNDIQETQYF	-	-	TRBV5-6	TRBJ2-5
TGTGCCAGTAGTATATTCGACAGGGGGGAAGATACGCAGTATTTT	CASSIFDRGEDTQYF	-	TRBD1	TRBV19	TRBJ2-3
TGTGCCAGCAGCTTGCGGGGGGCGGGTCAGCCCCAGCATTTT	CASSLRGAGQPQHF	-	-	TRBV5-4	TRBJ1-5
TGTGCCAGCAGTTCGGGACAAATGATTCACCTCTTC	CASSSGQMIHLF	-	-	TRBV28	TRBJ1-2
TGTGCCAGCAGCGACGCGGCTCCGGCGAACTACGAGCAGTACTTC	CASSDAAPANYEQYF	-	-	TRBV6-6	TRBJ2-7
TGTGCCAGCAGCTTCGGGGGGGGTTCCTTCACAGATACGCAGTATTTT	CASSFGGGSFTDTQYF	-	TRBD2	TRBV13	TRBJ2-3
TGTGCCAGCAGTGGGGACAGGGGCGTGGTGGACATTCAGTACTTC	CASSGDRGVVDIQYF	-	TRBD1	TRBV2	TRBJ2-4
TGTGCCAGTAGGCCGGGACAGGGGGCTTACGAGCAGTACTTC	CASRPGQGAYEQYF	once	TRBD1	TRBV19	TRBJ2-7
TGTGCCAGCAAACCAATGAGGCGAGCCCAAGAGACCCAGTACTTC	CASKPMRRAQETQYF	-	-	TRBV7-9	TRBJ2-5
TGTGCTTCTCAAACTGCCGGGACAGGGCTGAATGGCTACACCTTC	CASQTAGTGLNGYTF	-	TRBD1	TRBV6-1	TRBJ1-2
TGTGCCAGCAGTGACGGGACAGGGGATTACGGCGAGCAGTACTTC	CASSDGTGDYGEQYF	-	TRBD1	TRBV28	TRBJ2-7
TGTGCCAGCAGTTACTCGCAGGGTTTAACAGATACGCAGTATTTT	CASSYSQGLTDTQYF	-	-	TRBV6-6	TRBJ2-3
TGTGCCAGCAGTCCTCTAGGCTTGGGGGGGGAGACCCAGTACTTC	CASSPLGLGGETQYF	-	TRBD2	TRBV27	TRBJ2-5
TGCAGTGCTACGCGGGAGACCCAGTACTTC	CSATRETQYF	-	-	TRBV20-1	TRBJ2-5
TGTGCCAGCAGCACTGGAGGGCGGAGCACCGGGGAGCTGTTTTTT	CASSTGGRSTGELFF	-	-	TRBV7-8	TRBJ2-2
TGTGCCAGCAGCTTGGAGATATTGACAGGGATTGGTGGCAATCAGCCCCAGCATTTT	CASSLEILTGIGGNQPQHF	-	TRBD1	TRBV5-8	TRBJ1-5
TGTGCCACCAGCAGAGTGGGGCGCACTGAAGCTTTCTTT	CATSRVGRTEAFF	-	-	TRBV15	TRBJ1-1
TGTGCCAGCAGGCGACCGGGACAGGGATCCTACGAGCAGTACTTC	CASRRPGQGSYEQYF	-	TRBD1	TRBV6-1	TRBJ2-7
TGTGCCAGCAGTGGGGCCGGGACAGTAAAGACCCTCCACTTT	CASSGAGTVKTLHF	-	TRBD1	TRBV25-1	TRBJ1-6
TGCGCCAGCAGTGAGTCGTCACCCGACAGGTCCTATGGCTACACCTTC	CASSESSPDRSYGYTF	-	-	TRBV10-2	TRBJ1-2
TGTGCCAGCAGCGTAGCAGGGAACTATGGCTACACCTTC	CASSVAGNYGYTF	-	-	TRBV9	TRBJ1-2